Below, 30 T cell receptor beta chains from the same sample are listed, as sequenced in a study of CD8 T cells in ankylosing spondylitis. TCRdb passed the 5' RACE reads through MiXCR, listing each CDR3 protein once. The top ten hold 13% to 15% of the sample, which has about 150,000 distinct CDR3 sequences, approximately 48% seen once. Source material: synovial fluid, either unsorted or a sorted T cell fraction (not recorded which). The receptors come from a male donor with ankylosing spondylitis.

In this sample, this clonotype turned up a few times. The genes are TRBV5-1 and TRBJ1-4; D call uncertain. Looked up from germline, CDR1 is SGHRS and CDR2 is YFSETQ. V dropped 7 bases and J dropped 8 bases, with 15 bases sitting between them. The CDR3 totals 13 residues. The CDR3 region has the DNA TGCGCCAGCGCCGGGCCTGGAGAGGAAAAACTGTTTTTT. Translation: CASAGPGEEKLFF.

This clonotype was recorded many times. The V call is TRBV28, the J call TRBJ2-7; D might be TRBD2 (5 bases). Trimming removed 6 bases at V and 9 bases at J, with 18 bases between. Germline-derived CDR1 and CDR2 are MDHEN and SYDVKM. This CDR3 is 13 amino acids long. CDR3 sequence reads: CASSAPGGFLQYF. CDR3 nucleotide sequence: TGTGCCAGCAGCGCTCCCGGCGGGTTCTTGCAGTACTTC.

V gene TRBV11-2 combines with J gene TRBJ2-7; the match to TRBD2 covers 10 bases. This CDR3 contains 19 residues. Trimming at V came to 1 base and at J to 3 bases, leaving 15 bases not matched to a gene. Germline values: CDR1 SGHAT, CDR2 FQNNGV. The CDR3 is CASSLVGWGTSDPRYEQYF. The DNA for the CDR3 is TGTGCCAGCAGCTTAGTAGGGTGGGGGACTAGCGATCCCCGCTACGAGCAGTACTTC.

Comments on this clonotype: One junction end disagrees with the germline gene, perhaps due to a read error. V gene TRBV20-1 combines with J gene TRBJ2-5, with D perhaps TRBD1 or TRBD2 (6 bases each). Germline lookup yields CDR1 DFQATT and CDR2 SNEGSKA (reference sequence). The CDR3 length is 14 residues. The CDR3 loop is CSARGLGGQETHYF. The CDR3 DNA follows: TGCAGTGCTAGGGGGCTGGGGGGCCAAGAGACCCATTACTTC.

The chain links TRBV4-2 to TRBJ2-2, with 16 bases fitting TRBD2. Trimming removed 5 bases from V and 3 bases from J; junction bases left unmatched: 15. Germline V gene data show CDR1 as LGHNA and CDR2 as YNFKEQ. The CDR3 runs to 21 residues. CDR3 in amino acids: CASSKWSGLAGGPRYTGELFF. The CDR3 bases are TGTGCCAGCAGCAAATGGTCGGGACTAGCGGGAGGGCCCCGATACACCGGGGAGCTGTTTTTT.

The chain combines TRBV7-6 with TRBJ2-7; 7 bases are a match to TRBD1. Germline V gives CDR1 SGHVS, CDR2 FNYEAQ. The CDR3 covers 16 residues. Trimming took 4 bases from V and 0 from J; bases not matched to a gene: 9. Written as DNA, the CDR3 is TGTGCCAGCAGCTCGCTTGGGACAGACGGCTCCTACGAGCAGTACTTC. Protein product: CASSSLGTDGSYEQYF.

The gene calls are TRBV3-1 and TRBJ2-7; 9 nucleotides line up with TRBD1. The germline V gene has CDR1 LGHDT and CDR2 YNNKEL (reference sequence). The CDR3 sequence is 17 residues long. The V gene end was trimmed by 4 bases and the J gene end by 1 base; junction bases not matched to a gene: 11. Written as DNA, the CDR3 is TGTGCCAGCAGCCCATTACCGGGACAGGGTGCATCCTACGAGCAGTACTTC. Amino acid sequence: CASSPLPGQGASYEQYF.

This chain uses TRBV27 with TRBJ2-7; 8 bases align to TRBD1. This CDR3 spans 14 amino acids. Germline lookup yields CDR1 MNHEY and CDR2 SMNVEV (reference sequence). V dropped 6 bases and J dropped 3; count of bases not matched to a gene: 7. For the CDR3, the DNA is TGTGCCAGCAGCCCAGGGGGCGCCGGCTACGAGCAGTACTTC. This encodes CASSPGGAGYEQYF.

The sample holds many counts of this clonotype. The genes are TRBV9 and TRBJ2-2, with TRBD1 identical over 9 bases. The germline V gene has CDR1 SGDLS and CDR2 YYNGEE. V lost 4 bases, J lost 3 bases, and 7 bases stayed unmatched. The CDR3 runs 16 residues. CDR3 DNA: TGTGCCAGCAGCTCAAGGGACAGGGATGACACCGGGGAGCTGTTTTTT. Protein sequence: CASSSRDRDDTGELFF.

This clonotype showed up just a few times. The chain couples TRBV3-1 to TRBJ2-2; TRBD2 agrees at 8 bases. With V trimmed by 2 bases and J by 4 bases, 3 bases remained unmatched. The CDR3 has 15 residues. The germline V gene encodes CDR1 LGHDT and CDR2 YNNKEL (reference sequence). The CDR3 region has the DNA TGTGCCAGCAGCCAACGGGGGGGCAGCACCGGGGAGCTGTTTTTT. It translates to CASSQRGGSTGELFF.

This clonotype has a handful of counts. The chain recombines TRBV4-1 with TRBJ2-1, with 9 bases identical to TRBD2. This CDR3 has 16 residues. The germline V gene encodes CDR1 MGHRA and CDR2 YSYEKL. V shed 1 base and J 6 bases; nucleotides not matched to a gene: 7. In DNA form, the CDR3 reads TGCGCCAGCAGCCAAGTCGTACTAGCGGGCCTCAATGAGCAGTTCTTC. Translation gives CASSQVVLAGLNEQFF.

This chain links TRBV28 with TRBJ2-1; 8 bases match TRBD1. The CDR3 extends over 18 amino acids. V shed 0 bases and J 5 bases; nucleotides not matched to a gene: 12. Germline V lookup: CDR1 MDHEN, CDR2 SYDVKM. The CDR3 DNA follows: TGTGCCAGCAGTTTATGGGCCGGGACAGGAGCTATAAACAATGAGCAGTTCTTC. It is translated as CASSLWAGTGAINNEQFF.

The table lists this clonotype with a few counts. J is TRBJ2-7 and V is TRBV2; 10 bases line up with TRBD1. The J segment lost 0 bases and the V segment lost 8 bases, leaving 7 bases of the junction unmatched. The CDR3 has 15 amino acids. CDR1 SNHLY and CDR2 FYNNEI come from the germline V gene. CDR3 loop: CASPKGQGSSYEQYF. Here the CDR3 DNA reads TGTGCCAGCCCAAAGGGACAGGGGAGCTCCTACGAGCAGTACTTC.

V and J are TRBV3-1 and TRBJ2-3, with TRBD2 matching over 8 bases. The CDR3 sequence is 17 residues long. The germline V gene encodes CDR1 LGHDT and CDR2 YNNKEL (reference sequence). V gave up 0 bases and J gave up 2 bases; unmatched junction bases: 7. In DNA form, the CDR3 reads TGTGCCAGCAGCCAAGATCGGGGGGGCTGGACCACAGATACGCAGTATTTT. It translates to CASSQDRGGWTTDTQYF.

This chain joins TRBV15 and TRBJ2-3, with 8 bases aligning to TRBD1. V was clipped by 0 bases and J by 4 bases; unmatched bases: 6. The CDR3 is 16 amino acids. The germline V gene encodes CDR1 LNHNV and CDR2 YYDKDF (reference sequence). In DNA form, the CDR3 reads TGTGCCACCAGCAGAGACGACAGGGGTCGTGCAGATACGCAGTATTTT. Translated: CATSRDDRGRADTQYF.

This chain links TRBV6-1 with TRBJ2-1; D perhaps matches TRBD2 (7 bases). The CDR3 sequence is 16 residues long. The germline CDR1 and CDR2 sequences are MNHNS and SASEGT. Trimming left V 3 bases short and J 7 bases short, with 19 bases between. The CDR3 region has the DNA TGTGCCAGCAGTGATAGGGGGGAGGGCTCTGGAAATGAGCAGTTCTTC. Protein sequence: CASSDRGEGSGNEQFF.

The V call is TRBV7-9, the J call TRBJ1-4; 7 bases align to TRBD1. Looked up from germline, CDR1 is SEHNR and CDR2 is FQNEAQ (reference sequence). V lost 2 bases, J lost 0 bases, and 3 bases stayed unmatched. The length of the CDR3 is 16 residues. The CDR3 spells CASSLPGQATNEKLFF. CDR3 DNA: TGTGCCAGCAGCTTACCAGGACAGGCAACTAATGAAAAACTGTTTTTT. Filled out from reference TRBV7-9 and TRBJ1-4, the complete variable domain reads DTGVSQNPRHKITKRGQNVTFRCDPISEHNRLYWYRQTLGQGPEFLTYFQNEAQLEKSRLLSDRFSAERPKGSFSTLEIQRTEQGDSAMYLCASSLPGQATNEKLFFGSGTQLSVL.

This clonotype was recorded a few times. The V and J genes are TRBV15 and TRBJ2-1; 8 bases align to TRBD1. This CDR3 spans 15 amino acids. With 2 bases clipped from V and 4 bases from J, the junction kept 4 bases outside the gene matches. Germline-derived CDR1 and CDR2 are LNHNV and YYDKDF (reference sequence). As DNA, the CDR3 is TGTGCCACCAGCAGACAACAGGGGGAGTACAATGAGCAGTTCTTC. Its protein is CATSRQQGEYNEQFF.

The CDR3 sequence: CASSPGLAGGNTGELFF. In DNA, the CDR3 is TGTGCCAGCAGCCCGGGACTAGCGGGGGGGAACACCGGGGAGCTGTTTTTT. This rearrangement joins TRBV3-1 to TRBJ2-2; 15 positions match TRBD2. Trimming removed 4 bases from V and 1 base from J; junction bases left unmatched: 1. CDR1 and CDR2 from the germline V gene are LGHDT and YNNKEL (reference sequence). This CDR3 region has 17 residues.

In its sample, this clonotype was seen a few times. The chain is built from TRBV20-1 and TRBJ2-2; maybe TRBD2 (6 bases). CDR3 size: 16 residues. The V end lost 3 bases, the J end lost 4 bases, and 18 bases lay between the germline ends. CDR1 and CDR2 from the germline V gene are DFQATT and SNEGSKA (reference sequence). CDR3 coding DNA: TGCAGTGCTAGGGGAACCGGGACTGACTTCACCGGGGAGCTGTTTTTT. It is translated as CSARGTGTDFTGELFF.

V usage is TRBV5-1 and J usage is TRBJ2-1; 8 bases align to TRBD2. The CDR3 is made up of 16 amino acids. Germline CDR1 SGHRS, CDR2 YFSETQ. With V trimmed by 4 bases and J by 4 bases, 10 bases remained unmatched. In DNA form, the CDR3 reads TGCGCCAGCAGCCTCCGTAGACTAGCGATATACAATGAGCAGTTCTTC. The encoded protein is CASSLRRLAIYNEQFF. Full variable domain (outside the CDR3, taken from reference TRBV5-1 and TRBJ2-1): KAGVTQTPRYLIKTRGQQVTLSCSPISGHRSVSWYQQTPGQGLQFLFEYFSETQRNKGNFPGRFSGRQFSNSRSEMNVSTLELGDSALYLCASSLRRLAIYNEQFFGPGTRLTVL.

This rearrangement joins TRBV12-3 or TRBV12-4 to TRBJ1-5, with a possible D match to TRBD1 (6 bases). Deletions cut 5 bases from V and 0 bases from J, with 11 bases between. The CDR3 runs to 15 residues. The CDR3 is CASSTRQDSNQPQHF. The DNA of the CDR3 is TGTGCCAGCAGTACTCGACAGGATAGCAATCAGCCCCAGCATTTT.

The rearrangement links TRBV4-1 to TRBJ1-2; no clear D. CDR3 length: 13 amino acids. Per the germline V gene, CDR1 is MGHRA and CDR2 is YSYEKL. Trimming took off 1 base at V and 14 bases at J, with 17 bases between the two ends. For the CDR3, the DNA is TGCGCCAGCAGCCAAGGCGCCAGCCCCCTTAGTACCTTC. It encodes CASSQGASPLSTF.

Ten or more counts support this clonotype. The CDR3 sequence is CSARDVTRGIGYGYTF. The CDR3 bases are TGCAGTGCTAGAGATGTCACGAGGGGGATTGGGTATGGCTACACCTTC. The J gene is TRBJ1-2, the V gene TRBV20-1; perhaps TRBD1 as D (6 bases). The CDR3 consists of 16 residues. CDR1 is DFQATT, CDR2 SNEGSKA, per germline (reference sequence). Trimming removed 0 bases from V and 5 bases from J, with 19 bases in between.

This clonotype has a handful of counts. V gene TRBV5-5 combines with J gene TRBJ2-7; no reliable D call. The V and J ends lost 4 bases and 3 bases respectively, with 11 bases between them. Germline V CDR1 and CDR2: SGHKS, YYEKEE (reference sequence). The length of the CDR3 is 13 residues. This CDR3 is CASSLQTDYEQYF. The CDR3, as DNA: TGTGCCAGCAGCCTCCAGACGGACTACGAGCAGTACTTC.

The rearrangement links TRBV5-1 to TRBJ1-5, with D perhaps matching TRBD1 (5 bases). V was shortened by 1 base and J by 0 bases, with 20 bases between the two germline ends. Germline assignment: CDR1 SGHRS and CDR2 YFSETQ. The CDR3 extends over 19 amino acids. CDR3 loop: CASSLHPGRWVYSNQPQHF. The CDR3 bases are TGCGCCAGCAGCTTGCATCCGGGGCGATGGGTTTATAGCAATCAGCCCCAGCATTTT.

This clonotype was detected only a few times. V is TRBV5-1 and J is TRBJ2-7; 12 bases map to TRBD1. The germline V gene encodes CDR1 SGHRS and CDR2 YFSETQ. Unmatched junction bases numbered 8, after V lost 4 bases and J lost 6 bases. The CDR3 consists of 15 residues. The CDR3 here is CASSLWGQGAVEQYF. As DNA, the CDR3 is TGCGCCAGCAGCCTATGGGGACAGGGGGCGGTCGAGCAGTACTTC.

This clonotype was detected a few times. The V gene is TRBV6-1, the J gene TRBJ2-3; 13 nucleotides align to TRBD2. CDR1 is MNHNS, CDR2 SASEGT, per germline. J lost 2 bases, V lost 10 bases, and 6 bases had no gene match. The CDR3 sequence is 15 residues long. CDR3 in DNA: TGTGCCACGACCGGACTAGCGGGGGACACAGATACGCAGTATTTT. It yields the protein CATTGLAGDTDTQYF.

This rearrangement joins TRBV6-5 to TRBJ1-1; no firm D call. This CDR3 spans 16 amino acids. V dropped 4 bases and J dropped 5 bases, with 20 bases sitting between them. Germline assignment: CDR1 MNHEY and CDR2 SVGAGI. CDR3: CASSSGVLGWVTEAFF. For the CDR3, the DNA is TGTGCCAGCAGTTCCGGGGTCTTGGGTTGGGTAACTGAAGCTTTCTTT.

This chain uses TRBV29-1 with TRBJ2-7; D gene ambiguous. With 4 bases removed from V and 4 bases from J, the gap between germline ends came to 11 bases. The CDR3 sequence is 12 residues long. CDR1 is SQVTM, CDR2 ANQGSEA, per germline. CDR3 in DNA: TGCAGCGTTGTGGACCGGCCGTACGAGCAGTACTTC. Its protein product is CSVVDRPYEQYF.